The source of this TCR beta chain is a study of a mutant IDH1 vaccine in newly diagnosed glioma. The wider study: Those enrolled had earlier been treated with radiotherapy, temozolomide, or both, mostly both.

CDR1 is SGDLS and CDR2 is YYNGEE in the germline V gene. The CDR3 has 12 residues. Trimming pared 8 bases from V and 0 bases from J, leaving 8 bases between. Clones were read by immunoSEQ multiplex PCR, and TCRdb kept only the in-frame ones, dropping some. This table has around 52,000 clones, over 80% appearing once. As regards this clone: No antigen is known for it.

Time point here: week 5, during vaccination. Each dose of the vaccine consisted of 300 ug of mutant IDH1 20-mer peptide, with topical imiquimod. New WHO grade 3 or 4 astrocytomas that were IDH1-mutant and ATRX-lost had been found in donors. This receptor was obtained from a woman between 35 and 50 years old with glioma. The sequencing here drew on PBMCs, taken from a glioma patient whose treatment included an IDH1 peptide vaccine. The chain employs TRBV9 and TRBJ2-5, with D hard to call. In DNA, the CDR3 is TGTGCCAGAAGGCCGTACCAAGAGACCCAGTACTTC. Its protein product is CARRPYQETQYF.